Included here is one T cell receptor (beta chain) sequence, with context. Its antigen is undetermined. This sample was taken from a study of cytomegalovirus exposure and HLA in healthy donors. Looking at the study overall: Around 85 million unique TCR sequences came from HLA-typed donors in an early release. Study conclusions and caveats: Per a prior analysis, the majority of TCR beta V segments were productive roughly 90% or roughly 30% of the time. The study had only CMV serostatus as immune exposure information. Indistinguishable V segments such as TRBV6-2 and TRBV6-3 were excluded.

Trimming cost V 4 bases and J 8 bases, with 18 bases left between them. Looked up from germline, CDR1 is SGHVS and CDR2 is FNYEAQ. The CDR3 length is 15 residues. Use of 60 Vbeta and 13 Jbeta primers characterized the PCR. Only in-frame clones appear in the TCRdb table, and some are missing; sequencing was by immunoSEQ multiplex PCR. The sample has about 130,000 clones, and its top ten clones hold 1.7%. The V gene is TRBV7-6, the J gene TRBJ1-5; D is ambiguous. Sample: PBMCs. This TCR was recovered from a man aged 18 to 35 in good health and CMV-seronegative. CDR3 sequence reads: CASSSSDGSSKPQHF. As DNA, the CDR3 is TGTGCCAGCAGCTCCTCTGACGGGTCCTCCAAGCCCCAGCATTTT. The entire variable domain, with the rest obtained from reference TRBV7-6 and TRBJ1-5, is as follows: GAGVSQSPRYKVTKRGQDVALRCDPISGHVSLYWYRQALGQGPEFLTYFNYEAQQDKSGLPNDRFSAERPEGSISTLTIQRTEQRDSAMYRCASSSSDGSSKPQHFGDGTRLSIL.